This is a list of T cell receptor beta chains from one sample in a study of neurological immune-mediated disorders. TCRdb redid the calling of the 5' RACE reads with MiXCR, one entry per CDR3 protein. The sample lists tens of thousands of distinct CDR3 sequences, 15% to 20% occurring once. The sequenced material came from PBMCs. All receptors derive from a woman between 40 and 55 years old in good health. The conserved cysteine and the conserved F or W are not part of the CDR3 here. Fields, in order: V gene, CDR3 length, D gene, CDR3 protein. D genes are given only for firm matches.

v_gene: TRBV5-1
len: 13
d_gene: TRBD1
CDR3aa: ASSSIDRENTEAF

v_gene: TRBV5-1
len: 13
d_gene: TRBD1
CDR3aa: ASSLVSRGQDEAF

v_gene: TRBV7-2
len: 12
d_gene: -
CDR3aa: ASTLSAALYGYT

v_gene: TRBV28
len: 15
d_gene: TRBD2
CDR3aa: ASRPGLAPTYQETQY

v_gene: TRBV7-2
len: 16
d_gene: TRBD1
CDR3aa: ASSPRIRGRPPTGELF

v_gene: TRBV9
len: 16
d_gene: TRBD2
CDR3aa: ASSVSAGLAGSYNEQF

v_gene: TRBV7-8
len: 16
d_gene: TRBD2
CDR3aa: ASSVTSGGAPNTGELF

v_gene: TRBV2
len: 10
d_gene: -
CDR3aa: ASSVERETQY

v_gene: TRBV20-1
len: 13
d_gene: TRBD1
CDR3aa: SARDAGTVNEKLF

v_gene: TRBV4-1
len: 16
d_gene: TRBD2
CDR3aa: ASSQDRGLAGATDTQY

v_gene: TRBV4-3
len: 15
d_gene: TRBD2
CDR3aa: ASSQESGGAWHNEQF